This is a list of T cell receptor beta chains from one sample in a study of blood T cell repertoires in COVID-19. Sequencing was performed with immunoSEQ multiplex PCR; in TCRdb, only in-frame clones are kept and a portion is missing. This table has hundreds of thousands of clones, roughly 87% appearing once. Sequenced: peripheral blood. Every receptor here comes from a man aged 18 to 35 with active or convalescent COVID-19. Each CDR3 is given with its conserved first and last residue. The D gene is left open where the match is weak. Only part of the rows carry a size: once, few, many, or a class if the clone is expanded.

abundance: .; v_gene: TRBV5-1; d_gene: TRBD2; j_gene: TRBJ2-3; CDR3nt: TGCGCCAGCGCAAAAAACCGGGGGGGCACAGATACGCAGTATTTT; CDR3aa: CASAKNRGGTDTQYF
abundance: .; v_gene: TRBV7-9; d_gene: TRBD1; j_gene: TRBJ1-1; CDR3nt: TGTGCCAGCAGCTTTTATACCTTGGGACAGGGGGCGAGGGGAGCTTTCTTT; CDR3aa: CASSFYTLGQGARGAFF
abundance: .; v_gene: TRBV9; d_gene: .; j_gene: TRBJ2-2; CDR3nt: TGTGCCAGCAGCGCACAGGGACGGAGCAACACCGGGGAGCTGTTTTTT; CDR3aa: CASSAQGRSNTGELFF
abundance: .; v_gene: TRBV3-1/TRBV3-2; d_gene: TRBD1; j_gene: TRBJ1-5; CDR3nt: TGTGCCAGCAGCCAAGACCCATACGGGACAGGTCGTCAGCCCCAGCATTTT; CDR3aa: CASSQDPYGTGRQPQHF
abundance: .; v_gene: TRBV10-2; d_gene: TRBD1; j_gene: TRBJ1-5; CDR3nt: TGCGCCAGCAGGGGCGGAATGGACAGGGGGCTTTGGGGCAATCAGCCCCAGCATTTT; CDR3aa: CASRGGMDRGLWGNQPQHF
abundance: .; v_gene: TRBV14; d_gene: .; j_gene: TRBJ2-5; CDR3nt: TGTGCCAGCAGCCCACTAGCAACCCAGTGGGAGACCCAGTACTTC; CDR3aa: CASSPLATQWETQYF
abundance: .; v_gene: TRBV7-2; d_gene: TRBD2; j_gene: TRBJ2-1; CDR3nt: TGTGCCAGCAGGATAACCCTCAGCGGGGGGGCTATTGAGCAGTTCTTC; CDR3aa: CASRITLSGGAIEQFF
abundance: .; v_gene: TRBV14; d_gene: .; j_gene: TRBJ2-3; CDR3nt: TGTGCCAGCAGCCAAGTCAGGGCCATCCACACAGATACGCAGTATTTT; CDR3aa: CASSQVRAIHTDTQYF
abundance: .; v_gene: TRBV6-5; d_gene: TRBD1; j_gene: TRBJ1-5; CDR3nt: TGTGCCAGCAACGACAGGGGTGGCAATCAGCCCCAGCATTTT; CDR3aa: CASNDRGGNQPQHF
abundance: .; v_gene: TRBV4-1; d_gene: TRBD1; j_gene: TRBJ1-5; CDR3nt: TGCGCCAGCAGCCAAGTGTGGGACAGATACAATCAGCCCCAGCATTTT; CDR3aa: CASSQVWDRYNQPQHF
abundance: .; v_gene: TRBV24-1; d_gene: .; j_gene: TRBJ1-6; CDR3nt: TGTGCCTCTCAAGGGAGGGCGCATTCACCCCTCCACTTT; CDR3aa: CASQGRAHSPLHF
abundance: .; v_gene: TRBV10-3; d_gene: .; j_gene: TRBJ1-6; CDR3nt: TGTGCCATCAGTGAGGCAGGGCATTCACCCCTCCACTTT; CDR3aa: CAISEAGHSPLHF
abundance: .; v_gene: TRBV11-2; d_gene: .; j_gene: TRBJ2-7; CDR3nt: TGTGCCAGCAGCTTAGCGGGATCCTACGAGCAGTACTTC; CDR3aa: CASSLAGSYEQYF
abundance: once; v_gene: TRBV5-4; d_gene: TRBD2; j_gene: TRBJ2-7; CDR3nt: TGTGCCAGCAGCTTGGGTAGCGGGAGGCCCAGGGGCGGCGAGCAGTACTTC; CDR3aa: CASSLGSGRPRGGEQYF
abundance: .; v_gene: TRBV11-2; d_gene: .; j_gene: TRBJ1-2; CDR3nt: TGTGCCAGCAGCCAGGTCAACTATGGCTACACCTTC; CDR3aa: CASSQVNYGYTF
abundance: .; v_gene: TRBV27; d_gene: .; j_gene: TRBJ2-7; CDR3nt: TGTGCCAGCAAGGTGGGGGGGCCCGGCGAGCAGTACTTC; CDR3aa: CASKVGGPGEQYF
abundance: once; v_gene: TRBV5-4; d_gene: .; j_gene: TRBJ2-3; CDR3nt: TGTGCCAGCAGCTTGCGAGAATCAGGCGATACGCAGTATTTT; CDR3aa: CASSLRESGDTQYF